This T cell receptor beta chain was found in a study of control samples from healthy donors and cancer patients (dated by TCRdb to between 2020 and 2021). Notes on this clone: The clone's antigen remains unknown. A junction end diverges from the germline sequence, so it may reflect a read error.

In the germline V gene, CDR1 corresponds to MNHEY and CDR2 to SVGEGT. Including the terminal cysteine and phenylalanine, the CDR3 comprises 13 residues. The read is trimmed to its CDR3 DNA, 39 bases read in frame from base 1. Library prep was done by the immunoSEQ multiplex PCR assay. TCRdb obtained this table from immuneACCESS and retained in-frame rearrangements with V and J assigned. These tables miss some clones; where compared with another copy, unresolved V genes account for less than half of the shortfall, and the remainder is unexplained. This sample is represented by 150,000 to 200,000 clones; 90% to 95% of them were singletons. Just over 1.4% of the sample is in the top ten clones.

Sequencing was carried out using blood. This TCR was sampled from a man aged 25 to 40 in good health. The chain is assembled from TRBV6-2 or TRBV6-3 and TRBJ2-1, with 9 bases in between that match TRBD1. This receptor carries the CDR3 CASSYGDRAQKIF. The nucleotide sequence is TGTGCCAGCAGTTACGGGGACAGGGCCCAAAAGATCTTC.